This TCR beta chain was observed in a study of blood T cells in healthy people across ages. PCR was performed a second time for about 6 to 12 cycles using a sample-barcoded 5' primer and a J-beta primer mix. A 12-random-nucleotide template-switch adaptor tagged each cDNA molecule. A single record per CDR3 protein comes from TCRdb applying MiXCR to the 5' RACE reads. This repertoire shows around 2 million distinct CDR3 sequences, about 39% found once; its top ten account for more than 20%. Germline V CDR1 and CDR2: MNHEY, SVGEGT. This CDR3 has 15 residues. The junction had 5 bases not matched to a gene; V was cut back by 8 bases and J by 2 bases.

Sequenced: blood. The clonotype was recovered from a human donor in good health. The chain couples TRBV6-2 or TRBV6-3 to TRBJ2-3; TRBD1 aligns across 12 bases. The CDR3 nucleotides read TGTGCCAGCCGCTGGGACAGGGGGCCCACAGATACGCAGTATTTT. Its protein product is CASRWDRGPTDTQYF.